This is a list of T cell receptor beta chains from one sample in a study of T cell changes during pregnancy in multiple sclerosis. Sequencing was performed with immunoSEQ multiplex PCR; in TCRdb, only in-frame clones are kept and a portion is missing. The table includes about 83,000 clones, about 91% detected once. The material was PBMCs, obtained in the first trimester of pregnancy. The origin of the receptors is a female donor in good health, serving as a control in a pregnancy study. Some clones in this sample may be carry-over from other donors' samples. The CDR3 runs from the conserved cysteine through the conserved F or W. D genes are given only for firm matches. Only part of the rows carry a size: once, few, many, or a class if the clone is expanded.

CDR3 protein: CASSAGKGNNEQFF
CDR3 DNA: TGTGCCAGCAGTGCGGGGAAGGGCAACAATGAGCAGTTCTTC
clone size: .
V gene: TRBV2
J gene: TRBJ2-1
D gene: .

CDR3 protein: CASSVGAGSGTEAFF
CDR3 DNA: TGTGCCAGCAGCGTAGGCGCGGGGTCGGGCACTGAAGCTTTCTTT
clone size: few
V gene: TRBV9
J gene: TRBJ1-1
D gene: .

CDR3 protein: CASIPGSAGVTDTQYF
CDR3 DNA: TGTGCCAGCATCCCGGGGTCGGCGGGAGTAACAGATACGCAGTATTTT
clone size: .
V gene: TRBV28
J gene: TRBJ2-3
D gene: TRBD2

CDR3 protein: CATRTRVLGNQPQHF
CDR3 DNA: TGCGCCACCCGAACCAGGGTCCTGGGTAATCAGCCCCAGCATTTT
clone size: .
V gene: TRBV23-1
J gene: TRBJ1-5
D gene: .

CDR3 protein: CASSPVLAGGPYEQYF
CDR3 DNA: TGCGCCAGCAGCCCCGTTCTAGCGGGAGGGCCTTACGAGCAGTACTTC
clone size: .
V gene: TRBV4-1
J gene: TRBJ2-7
D gene: TRBD2

CDR3 protein: CASSPTGAYGYTF
CDR3 DNA: TGTGCCAGCAGCCCTACAGGGGCCTATGGCTACACCTTC
clone size: .
V gene: TRBV5-4
J gene: TRBJ1-2
D gene: TRBD1

CDR3 protein: CASSPDRKETQYF
CDR3 DNA: TGTGCCAGCAGCCCGGACAGGAAAGAGACCCAGTACTTC
clone size: .
V gene: TRBV7-2
J gene: TRBJ2-5
D gene: TRBD1

CDR3 protein: CASSLGQGSLEQYF
CDR3 DNA: TGTGCCAGCAGCTTGGGACAGGGGTCCCTCGAGCAGTACTTC
clone size: .
V gene: TRBV6-5
J gene: TRBJ2-7
D gene: TRBD1

CDR3 protein: CASSQVGTGTDTQYF
CDR3 DNA: TGCGCCAGCAGCCAAGTCGGGACAGGCACAGATACGCAGTATTTT
clone size: .
V gene: TRBV4-1
J gene: TRBJ2-3
D gene: TRBD1

CDR3 protein: CASSYAGLVDDEQFF
CDR3 DNA: TGTGCCAGCAGTTATGCGGGACTAGTTGACGATGAGCAGTTCTTC
clone size: .
V gene: TRBV9
J gene: TRBJ2-1
D gene: TRBD2

CDR3 protein: CASSLGLAGVGEQFF
CDR3 DNA: TGCGCCAGCAGCTTAGGACTAGCGGGAGTAGGTGAGCAGTTCTTC
clone size: .
V gene: TRBV4-1
J gene: TRBJ2-1
D gene: TRBD2

CDR3 protein: CASSDSQGEGYTF
CDR3 DNA: TGTGCCAGCAGCGACTCACAGGGAGAAGGCTACACCTTC
clone size: .
V gene: TRBV9
J gene: TRBJ1-2
D gene: .

CDR3 protein: CASSQVSSAVSYEQYF
CDR3 DNA: TGTGCCAGCAGTCAGGTTTCTAGCGCGGTTTCCTACGAGCAGTACTTC
clone size: .
V gene: TRBV28
J gene: TRBJ2-7
D gene: .

CDR3 protein: CATWDRGRTDTQYF
CDR3 DNA: TGTGCCACCTGGGACAGGGGGAGGACAGATACGCAGTATTTT
clone size: .
V gene: TRBV6-1
J gene: TRBJ2-3
D gene: TRBD1

CDR3 protein: CAISEYRVNTGELFF
CDR3 DNA: TGTGCCATCAGTGAGTACAGGGTCAACACCGGGGAGCTGTTTTTT
clone size: .
V gene: TRBV10-3
J gene: TRBJ2-2
D gene: .

CDR3 protein: CASSAGLAQNNEQFF
CDR3 DNA: TGTGCCAGCAGTGCCGGACTAGCACAGAACAATGAGCAGTTCTTC
clone size: once
V gene: TRBV6-1
J gene: TRBJ2-1
D gene: TRBD2

CDR3 protein: CASIPGGAGTGELFF
CDR3 DNA: TGCGCCAGCATCCCAGGGGGCGCGGGCACCGGGGAGCTGTTTTTT
clone size: .
V gene: TRBV5-1
J gene: TRBJ2-2
D gene: TRBD1

CDR3 protein: CARSLKGGPRTATNEKLFF
CDR3 DNA: TGTGCCAGAAGCTTGAAAGGGGGACCTCGCACCGCAACTAATGAAAAACTGTTTTTT
clone size: .
V gene: TRBV5-3
J gene: TRBJ1-4
D gene: .

CDR3 protein: CASINSMNTEAFF
CDR3 DNA: TGTGCCAGCATTAACTCTATGAACACTGAAGCTTTCTTT
clone size: once
V gene: TRBV28
J gene: TRBJ1-1
D gene: .

CDR3 protein: CASRGQYEQYF
CDR3 DNA: TGTGCCAGCAGAGGACAGTACGAGCAGTACTTC
clone size: .
V gene: TRBV28
J gene: TRBJ2-7
D gene: .

CDR3 protein: CASSITVLGTEQYF
CDR3 DNA: TGTGCCAGTAGTATAACGGTCTTGGGCACCGAGCAGTACTTC
clone size: .
V gene: TRBV19
J gene: TRBJ2-7
D gene: .

CDR3 protein: CASSLTRQPQHF
CDR3 DNA: TGTGCCAGCAGTCTTACCCGGCAGCCCCAGCATTTT
clone size: .
V gene: TRBV28
J gene: TRBJ1-5
D gene: .

CDR3 protein: CASSYKTSGGKTQYF
CDR3 DNA: TGTGCCAGCAGTTACAAAACTAGCGGGGGAAAGACCCAGTACTTC
clone size: .
V gene: TRBV6-5
J gene: TRBJ2-5
D gene: TRBD2

CDR3 protein: CASSYSSQGNEKLFF
CDR3 DNA: TGTGCCAGCAGTTACTCGAGTCAGGGAAATGAAAAACTGTTTTTT
clone size: .
V gene: TRBV6-6
J gene: TRBJ1-4
D gene: .